The source of this T cell receptor (beta chain) is a study of T cell changes during pregnancy in multiple sclerosis. Germline CDR1 MNHEY, CDR2 SMNVEV (reference sequence). The V and J ends lost 4 bases and 6 bases, in that order; junction bases with no gene match: 12. The CDR3 is 16 residues long. The protocol was immunoSEQ multiplex PCR, while the TCRdb copy is restricted to in-frame clones and leaves out a portion. The sample includes some 31,000 clones, roughly 89% of them seen just once. This clone was found once. The rearrangement joins TRBV27 to TRBJ2-3, with 8 bases lining up with TRBD1. The sample was CD8+ T cells from peripheral blood mononuclear cells, taken in the second trimester of pregnancy. The receptor was derived from a female donor in good health, enrolled as a control in a pregnancy study. CDR3: CASSSPSRDRSDTQYF. Written as DNA, the CDR3 is TGTGCCAGCAGTTCACCCTCCCGGGACAGGTCGGATACGCAGTATTTT.